This TCR beta chain emerged from a study of shared clonotypes between healthy human individuals. Naive CD8 cells comprised CD45RO-negative, CCR7-positively selected cells, excluding terminally differentiated effector memory CD45RA+ cells. V lost 8 bases to trimming and J lost 1 base, with 17 bases between them. From germline, CDR1 is MNHEY and CDR2 SVGAGI. The CDR3 is 15 amino acids. Profiling relied on immunoSEQ multiplex PCR, and the TCRdb table lists in-frame clones only, not all of them. The repertoire holds around 640,000 clones, approximately 96% seen once, with more than 0.085% in the top ten.

The rearrangement links TRBV6-5 to TRBJ2-5; a possible D gene is TRBD2 (5 bases). Material: naive CD8+ T cells sorted from blood. The sequence derives from a woman aged 25 to 39 in good health. CDR3 sequence: CASADGGHAQETQYF. The CDR3 bases are TGTGCCAGCGCAGACGGCGGGCATGCCCAAGAGACCCAGTACTTC.